The 3 T cell receptor beta chains reported below all come from one sample, sequenced in a study of Ad26.COV2.S vaccination and SARS-CoV-2 variants. As for treatment: around 19 received Ad26.COV2.S at low or high dose, single or two shots; roughly five received placebo; per-sample allocation not given. Specimens were obtained on day 63 following the first vaccine or placebo injection. The assay was immunoSEQ multiplex PCR, and TCRdb's table has in-frame clones only and misses some. Among around 340,000 clones, roughly 89% were seen once, and the ten largest hold about 5%. This specimen consisted of peripheral blood, obtained in a trial of Ad26.COV2.S vaccine versus placebo. These receptors all come from a person between 18 and 65 years old who received the Ad26.COV2.S COVID-19 vaccine or a placebo.

The gene calls are TRBV25-1 and TRBJ1-6; no definite D call. Trimming shortened V by 7 bases and J by 7 bases, and 11 bases separated the two germline ends. Germline V CDR1 and CDR2: MGHDK, SYGVNS. This CDR3 region has 13 residues. CDR3 DNA sequence: TGTGCCAGCATCCCGCAGGAGAATTCACCCCTCCACTTT. It specifies CASIPQENSPLHF.

The chain couples TRBV5-1 to TRBJ1-2, with D hard to call. CDR3 length equals 13 residues. V lost 0 bases, J lost 1 base, and 4 bases lay in between. The germline gives CDR1 SGHRS, CDR2 YFSETQ. CDR3: CASSLDYNYGYTF. The CDR3 DNA follows: TGCGCCAGCAGCTTGGATTATAACTATGGCTACACCTTC.

The sample holds a few counts of this clone. The rearrangement uses TRBV7-9 and TRBJ1-3; D is unresolved. Germline lookup yields CDR1 SEHNR and CDR2 FQNEAQ (reference sequence). The CDR3 extends over 17 amino acids. V shed 6 bases and J shed 0 bases, with 18 bases lying between them. The CDR3 sequence: CASSRPLGGDSGNTIYF. CDR3 in DNA: TGTGCCAGCAGTCGCCCTTTGGGCGGAGACTCTGGAAACACCATATATTTT.